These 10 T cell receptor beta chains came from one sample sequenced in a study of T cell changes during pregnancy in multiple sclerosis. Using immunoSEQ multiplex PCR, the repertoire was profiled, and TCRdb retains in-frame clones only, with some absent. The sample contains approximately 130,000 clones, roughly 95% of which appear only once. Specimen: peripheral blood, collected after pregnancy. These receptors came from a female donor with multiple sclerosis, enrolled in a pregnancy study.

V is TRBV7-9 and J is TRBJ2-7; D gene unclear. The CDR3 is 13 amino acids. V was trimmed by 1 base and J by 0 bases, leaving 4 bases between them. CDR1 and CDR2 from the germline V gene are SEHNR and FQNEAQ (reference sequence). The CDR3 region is CASSLVVSYEQYF. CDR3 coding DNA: TGTGCCAGCAGCTTAGTCGTCTCCTACGAGCAGTACTTC.

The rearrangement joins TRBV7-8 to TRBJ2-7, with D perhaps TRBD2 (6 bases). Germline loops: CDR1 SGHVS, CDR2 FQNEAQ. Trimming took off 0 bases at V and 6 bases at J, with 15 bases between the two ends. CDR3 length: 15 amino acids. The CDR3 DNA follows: TGTGCCAGCAGCTTAGCGCCCGGGGGAGTCCCCGAGCAGTACTTC. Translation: CASSLAPGGVPEQYF.

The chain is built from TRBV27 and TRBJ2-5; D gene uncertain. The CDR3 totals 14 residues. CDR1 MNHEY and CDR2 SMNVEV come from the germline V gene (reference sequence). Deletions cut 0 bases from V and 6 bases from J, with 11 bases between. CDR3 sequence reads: CASSLSRVEQTQYF. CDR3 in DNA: TGTGCCAGCAGTTTATCTAGAGTCGAGCAGACCCAGTACTTC.

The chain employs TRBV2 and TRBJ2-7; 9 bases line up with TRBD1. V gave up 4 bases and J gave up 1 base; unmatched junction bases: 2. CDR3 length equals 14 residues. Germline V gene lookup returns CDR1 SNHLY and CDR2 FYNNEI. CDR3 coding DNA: TGTGCCAGCAGTGGGACAGGGGTTTCCTACGAGCAGTACTTC. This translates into CASSGTGVSYEQYF. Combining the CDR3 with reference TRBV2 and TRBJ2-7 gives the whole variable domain EPEVTQTPSHQVTQMGQEVILRCVPISNHLYFYWYRQILGQKVEFLVSFYNNEISEKSEIFDDQFSVERPDGSNFTLKIRSTKLEDSAMYFCASSGTGVSYEQYFGPGTRLTVT.

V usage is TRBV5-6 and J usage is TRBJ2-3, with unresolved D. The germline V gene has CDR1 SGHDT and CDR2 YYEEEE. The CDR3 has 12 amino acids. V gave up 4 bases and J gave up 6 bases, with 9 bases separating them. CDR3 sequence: CASSAALDTQYF. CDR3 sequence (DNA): TGTGCCAGCAGCGCTGCGCTGGATACGCAGTATTTT.

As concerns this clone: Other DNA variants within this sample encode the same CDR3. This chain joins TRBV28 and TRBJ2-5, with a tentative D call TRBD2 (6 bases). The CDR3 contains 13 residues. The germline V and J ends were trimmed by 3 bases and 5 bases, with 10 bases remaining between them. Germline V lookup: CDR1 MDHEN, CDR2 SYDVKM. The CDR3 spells CASSFGGRETQYF. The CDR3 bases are TGTGCCAGCAGTTTTGGGGGGAGGGAGACCCAGTACTTC. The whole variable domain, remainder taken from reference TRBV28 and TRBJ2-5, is DVKVTQSSRYLVKRTGEKVFLECVQDMDHENMFWYRQDPGLGLRLIYFSYDVKMKEKGDIPEGYSVSREKKERFSLILESASTNQTSMYLCASSFGGRETQYFGPGTRLLVL.

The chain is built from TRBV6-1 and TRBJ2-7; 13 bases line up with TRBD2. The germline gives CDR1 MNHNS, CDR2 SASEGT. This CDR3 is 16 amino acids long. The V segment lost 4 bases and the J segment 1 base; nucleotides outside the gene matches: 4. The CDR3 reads CASSAWTSGRSYEQYF. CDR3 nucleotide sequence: TGTGCCAGCAGTGCCTGGACTAGCGGGAGATCCTACGAGCAGTACTTC.

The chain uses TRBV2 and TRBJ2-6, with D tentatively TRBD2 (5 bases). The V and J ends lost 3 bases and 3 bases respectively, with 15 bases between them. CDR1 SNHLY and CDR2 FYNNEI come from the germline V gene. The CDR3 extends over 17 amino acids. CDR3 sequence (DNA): TGTGCCAGCAGTGATTTCCCCGGGGTCGTTGGGGCCAACGTCCTGACTTTC. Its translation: CASSDFPGVVGANVLTF.

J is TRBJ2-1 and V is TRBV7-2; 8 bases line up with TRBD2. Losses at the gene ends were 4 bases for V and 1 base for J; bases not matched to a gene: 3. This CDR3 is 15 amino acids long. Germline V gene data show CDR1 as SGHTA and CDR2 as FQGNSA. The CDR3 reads CASSSLAGSYNEQFF. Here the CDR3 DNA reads TGTGCCAGCAGCTCGCTAGCGGGTTCCTACAATGAGCAGTTCTTC.

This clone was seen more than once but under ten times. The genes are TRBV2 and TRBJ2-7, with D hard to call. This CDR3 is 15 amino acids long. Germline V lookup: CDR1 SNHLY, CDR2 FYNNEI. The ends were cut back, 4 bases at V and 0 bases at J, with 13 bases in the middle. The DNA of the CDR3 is TGTGCCAGCAGTGCTCAGGCCATAAGCTCCTACGAGCAGTACTTC. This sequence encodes CASSAQAISSYEQYF.